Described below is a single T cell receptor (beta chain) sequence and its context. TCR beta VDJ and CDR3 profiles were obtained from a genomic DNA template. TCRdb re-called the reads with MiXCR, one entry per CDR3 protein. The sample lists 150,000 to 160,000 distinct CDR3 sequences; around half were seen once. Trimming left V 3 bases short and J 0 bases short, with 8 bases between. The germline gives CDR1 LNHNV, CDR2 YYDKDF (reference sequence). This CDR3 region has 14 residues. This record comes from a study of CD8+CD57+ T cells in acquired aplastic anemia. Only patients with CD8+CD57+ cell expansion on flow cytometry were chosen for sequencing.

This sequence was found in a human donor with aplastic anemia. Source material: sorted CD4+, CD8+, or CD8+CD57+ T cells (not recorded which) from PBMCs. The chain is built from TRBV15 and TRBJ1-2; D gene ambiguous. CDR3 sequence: CATSSVDSNYGYTF. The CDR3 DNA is TGTGCCACCAGCAGCGTGGATTCTAACTATGGCTACACCTTC.